The source of this TCR beta chain is a study of blood T cell repertoires in COVID-19 (dated by TCRdb to the early 2020s). Background on the whole study: Samples from collaborators originated in the United States, Italy and Spain and spanned both the acute and convalescent phases of COVID-19. The prospective study material was composed of cDNA or gDNA derived from T cells, B-cell-depleted T cells, or PBMCs. Deeply sampled blood TCRbeta repertoires from subjects exposed to, actively infected with, or recovered from COVID-19 were included in the dataset. The repertoires were made available in a free public database intended to serve as a resource for research on the immune response to SARS-CoV-2. The samples were drawn from two sources: the first 160 participants of the ongoing ImmuneRACE study, and 950 to 1,500 subjects contributed by 6 global collaborators. Sample metadata almost always included a de-identified subject ID, COVID-19 status, age in years and sex. Where available, HLA class I and class II types were obtained from metadata supplied by the sample provider rather than from assay-based typing.

TCRbeta CDR3 regions were amplified from genomic DNA using the immunoSEQ Assay, a bias-controlled multiplex PCR. As for how the authors treated the data: Nucleated cell counts per sample were estimated from amplification of reference gene primers within the assay. Sequence reads were collapsed and filtered to measure the absolute abundance of every unique TCRbeta CDR3 rearrangement. For each sample, productive Simpson clonality was calculated as the square root of Simpson's diversity index over productive rearrangements. Not all clones reach the TCRdb copy of this immuneACCESS table, which keeps in-frame sequences only. Checked studies attribute under half of the gap to unresolved V genes and leave the rest unexplained. V, J and clone size are taken as reported in that table, and D and trimming were inferred from the DNA itself. This sample lists about 120,000 clones; approximately 90% were detected once. The ten most abundant clones make up 25% to 30% of the sample.

Whole blood was collected in K2EDTA tubes by collaborating institutions according to the institutions' own protocols. For TCRbeta analysis, collaborator samples were shipped as frozen whole blood, as isolated PBMCs, or as DNA extracted from either sample type. Taken from the germline V gene, the CDR1 and CDR2 loops are SGHTA and FQGTGA. Germline trimming: 4 bases from V, 3 bases from J; junction bases outside gene matches: 9. Inclusive of the bounding cysteine and phenylalanine, the CDR3 is 17 residues long. This entry keeps only the CDR3 DNA: 51 bases, framed from base 1. As regards this clone: Its antigen remains undetermined. It has no much larger one-base neighbor in the sample; base qualities were not kept.

The investigation overall reported the following: The amount of clinical and demographic metadata varied by source and participant and was provided uncurated.

The receptor's source is a man aged 70 or older with active or convalescent COVID-19. The sample consisted of peripheral blood. The rearranged chain carries TRBV7-3 and TRBJ2-1; TRBD2 fits 10 bases in the junction. The CDR3 in this case is CASSSHTLAGVYNEQFF. The nucleotide sequence is given as TGTGCCAGCAGCTCCCATACGCTAGCGGGAGTCTACAATGAGCAGTTCTTC.